The clone carrying this T cell receptor beta chain has at least ten counts. Its antigen remains unknown. The cDNA was synthesized by 5'RACE incorporating 10-nucleotide random UMIs. Sequencing runs each generated in excess of 160 million TCR-beta sequences derived from 15-18 subjects. Using its own MiXCR run on the 5' RACE reads, TCRdb lists one record per CDR3 protein. Among about 76,000 distinct CDR3 sequences, approximately 17% were seen once, and the ten largest hold 15%. The data were taken from a study of neurological immune-mediated disorders. General study results and limits: Across subjects, no CDR3 amino acid sequence appeared in expanded clones of more than one subject, a finding that suggested private repertoires in all groups.

The group of healthy controls was made up of people who were blood bank volunteers in Maryland, USA. The CDR3 spans 13 residues. J lost 8 bases, V lost 6 bases, and 4 bases had no gene match. CDR1 KGHDR and CDR2 SFDVKD come from the germline V gene. Sequencing was carried out using PBMCs. This receptor was identified in a middle-aged woman in good health. The rearrangement joins TRBV24-1 to TRBJ2-1, with TRBD2 identical over 9 bases. The CDR3 loop reads CATSSGGQDEQFF. The CDR3 region has the DNA TGTGCCACCAGTAGCGGGGGGCAGGATGAGCAGTTCTTC.